Listed here are 32 T cell receptor beta chains from one sample, sequenced in a study of blood T cells in healthy people across ages. Sample-barcoded 5' priming and a J-beta primer mix drove a second PCR of roughly 7 to 11 cycles. From the 5' RACE reads, TCRdb called clonotypes with MiXCR, one entry per CDR3 protein. The data contain 600,000 or so distinct CDR3 sequences, around a fifth of them singletons. The sequenced material came from blood. The receptors come from a man in his 70s in good health.

This chain links TRBV6-5 with TRBJ2-7, with 8 bases matching TRBD1. Trimming removed 6 bases from V and 3 bases from J; junction bases left unmatched: 10. Germline lookup yields CDR1 MNHEY and CDR2 SVGAGI. The CDR3 loop spans 15 amino acids. CDR3 nucleotide sequence: TGTGCCAGCAGCCCCCTGGACAGGGAGGTCTACGAGCAGTACTTC. It encodes CASSPLDREVYEQYF.

This rearrangement joins TRBV28 to TRBJ2-1; D is perhaps TRBD1 (6 bases). V was shortened by 8 bases and J by 6 bases, with 20 bases between the two germline ends. The CDR3 extends over 15 amino acids. Per the germline V gene, CDR1 is MDHEN and CDR2 is SYDVKM. CDR3 loop: CASCKSQGITNEQFF. The CDR3 bases are TGTGCCAGCTGTAAGTCACAGGGCATCACCAATGAGCAGTTCTTC. Full variable domain (outside the CDR3, taken from reference TRBV28 and TRBJ2-1): DVKVTQSSRYLVKRTGEKVFLECVQDMDHENMFWYRQDPGLGLRLIYFSYDVKMKEKGDIPEGYSVSREKKERFSLILESASTNQTSMYLCASCKSQGITNEQFFGPGTRLTVL.

The chain joins TRBV20-1 to TRBJ1-1; unclear D gene. Germline V gene sequence: CDR1 DFQATT, CDR2 SNEGSKA (reference sequence). This CDR3 has 15 amino acids. The germline V and J ends were trimmed by 0 bases and 0 bases, with 11 bases remaining between them. The CDR3 here is CSARDGRALNTEAFF. DNA for the CDR3: TGCAGTGCTAGAGATGGAAGGGCTCTGAACACTGAAGCTTTCTTT.

The chain couples TRBV7-9 to TRBJ1-4; 8 bases are a match to TRBD1. The V segment lost 1 base and the J segment 6 bases; nucleotides outside the gene matches: 4. Germline V gene sequence: CDR1 SEHNR, CDR2 FQNEAQ (reference sequence). There are 15 residues in the CDR3. The CDR3 reads CASSLGQGPDEKLFF. CDR3 nucleotides: TGTGCCAGCAGCTTAGGACAGGGGCCGGATGAAAAACTGTTTTTT.

This clonotype showed up just a few times. The V call is TRBV7-9, the J call TRBJ2-2, with D possibly being TRBD2 (6 bases). Trimming cost V 5 bases and J 3 bases, with 16 bases left between them. CDR1 is SEHNR, CDR2 FQNEAQ, per germline (reference sequence). The CDR3 is made up of 16 amino acids. The CDR3 DNA is TGTGCCAGCAGCGTAAACGCGGGACGCCACACCGGGGAGCTGTTTTTT. Translation: CASSVNAGRHTGELFF.

Remarks on this clonotype: The germline gene is not matched at one end of the junction; a read error may be the cause. The CDR3 region is CASSELPEVWVF. In nucleotides, the CDR3 is TGTGCCAGCAGCGAACTTCCTGAAGTGTGGGTCTTC. The chain is built from TRBV2 and TRBJ2-1; unclear D gene. The V gene's germline CDR1 is SNHLY and CDR2 FYNNEI. There are 12 residues in the CDR3.

This clonotype has more than one count but fewer than ten. The gene calls are TRBV12-3 or TRBV12-4 and TRBJ2-7; D is possibly TRBD2 (5 bases). Trimming shortened V by 3 bases and J by 3 bases, and 12 bases separated the two germline ends. The CDR3 covers 14 residues. The CDR3, as DNA: TGTGCCAGCAGTTTTAGTAGCGAAGGCTACGAGCAGTACTTC. Amino acids: CASSFSSEGYEQYF.

In its sample, this clonotype was seen a few times. The chain carries TRBV5-1 and TRBJ2-7, with a tentative D call TRBD2 (6 bases). V was cut by 5 bases and J by 3 bases, with 15 bases left in between. The germline V gene has CDR1 SGHRS and CDR2 YFSETQ. This CDR3 comprises 14 residues. The CDR3 is CASSPQTSYYEQYF. In DNA, the CDR3 is TGCGCCAGCAGTCCCCAGACTAGTTACTACGAGCAGTACTTC.

This clonotype has just a few counts. This chain links TRBV12-3 or TRBV12-4 with TRBJ2-5, with 16 positions matching TRBD2. The tail of the sequence fits TRBJ2-1 better, so the J call may be wrong. The CDR3 is made up of 18 amino acids. The CDR3 loop reads CASTKGLAGGPQGIEQFF. CDR3 nucleotides: TGTGCCAGCACTAAGGGACTAGCGGGAGGGCCTCAGGGAATTGAGCAGTTCTTC.

This clonotype was observed at least ten times. The chain recombines TRBV29-1 with TRBJ2-4, with D unresolved. The length of the CDR3 is 13 residues. Germline V gene sequence: CDR1 SQVTM, CDR2 ANQGSEA. V lost 7 bases to trimming and J lost 4 bases, with 14 bases between them. The CDR3 spells CSASPRTKNIQYF. The DNA for the CDR3 is TGCAGCGCTTCCCCGAGGACGAAAAACATTCAGTACTTC.

The chain links TRBV2 to TRBJ2-3; D might be TRBD2 (6 bases). CDR1 and CDR2 from the germline V gene are SNHLY and FYNNEI. The CDR3 has 14 residues. Trimming removed 6 bases from V and 6 bases from J, with 16 bases in between. The CDR3 DNA reads as TGTGCCAGCAGGGACAACGGACTACTTGATACGCAGTATTTT. Protein: CASRDNGLLDTQYF. Together with reference TRBV2 and TRBJ2-3, the CDR3 gives the full variable domain: EPEVTQTPSHQVTQMGQEVILRCVPISNHLYFYWYRQILGQKVEFLVSFYNNEISEKSEIFDDQFSVERPDGSNFTLKIRSTKLEDSAMYFCASRDNGLLDTQYFGPGTRLTVL.

This sequence joins TRBV6-2 or TRBV6-3 and TRBJ2-1, with TRBD1 matching over 7 bases. After removal of 5 bases from V and 10 bases from J, the junction contained 8 bases not matched to a gene. The CDR3 runs to 13 residues. CDR1 MNHEY and CDR2 SVGEGT come from the germline V gene. The CDR3 coding sequence is TGTGCCAGCAGTGGGGACAGCCCGCCGGAGCAGTTCTTC. Its translation: CASSGDSPPEQFF.

The V call is TRBV6-1, the J call TRBJ2-5; TRBD1 or TRBD2 may be the D gene (6 bases each). Germline CDR1 and CDR2: MNHNS and SASEGT. CDR3 size: 15 residues. Trimming removed 10 bases from V and 5 bases from J, with 23 bases in between. DNA for the CDR3: TGTGCCACTTCGGGGGCAGGAGCGAAGTGGGAGACCCAGTACTTC. It yields the protein CATSGAGAKWETQYF.

This clonotype has at least ten counts. The chain couples TRBV7-2 to TRBJ1-1; D not resolved. The length of the CDR3 is 14 residues. Germline V gene lookup returns CDR1 SGHTA and CDR2 FQGNSA. The V end was cut by 1 base, the J end by 0 bases, with 6 bases between. The CDR3 nucleotides read TGTGCCAGCAGCTTAGGACGGTTGAACACTGAAGCTTTCTTT. Its translation: CASSLGRLNTEAFF.

In the case of this clonotype: The junction departs from germline at one end; a sequencing error may be responsible. The chain couples TRBV5-1 to TRBJ2-4; 8 positions agree with TRBD1. The CDR3 totals 15 residues. Germline V lookup: CDR1 SGHRS, CDR2 YFSETQ. This chain's CDR3 is CANSLADRDAGIQYF. CDR3 nucleotides: TGCGCCAACAGCTTGGCGGACAGGGATGCGGGCATTCAGTACTTC.

The rearrangement uses TRBV12-3 or TRBV12-4 and TRBJ1-3, with D tentatively TRBD1 (5 bases). V dropped 3 bases and J dropped 4 bases, with 10 bases sitting between them. The CDR3 contains 14 residues. Here the CDR3 DNA reads TGTGCCAGCAGTTTGGCGGGGGTCGGAAACACCATATATTTT. Its protein product is CASSLAGVGNTIYF.

V usage is TRBV24-1 and J usage is TRBJ2-5, with a weak D call TRBD1 (6 bases). V lost 3 bases and J lost 11, with 15 bases in between. From germline, CDR1 is KGHDR and CDR2 SFDVKD. The CDR3 extends over 13 amino acids. The CDR3 DNA reads as TGTGCCACCAGTGATCCCGGGACATATGAGCAGTACTTC. This gives the protein CATSDPGTYEQYF.

This clonotype has just a few counts. This chain uses TRBV20-1 with TRBJ2-5; 9 bases are shared with TRBD1. In germline, CDR1 is DFQATT, CDR2 SNEGSKA (reference sequence). The CDR3 runs 14 residues. Trimming took 3 bases from V and 5 from J; bases not matched to a gene: 7. CDR3 residues: CSARAGQGFETQYF. The CDR3 DNA is TGCAGTGCTAGGGCGGGACAGGGATTTGAGACCCAGTACTTC.

Only a few counts were recorded for this clonotype. The CDR3 DNA follows: TGTGCCAGCAGCTTAGATTTCATAGCGGGAGTCGGAAATGAGCAGTTCTTC. Its translation is CASSLDFIAGVGNEQFF. The chain employs TRBV13 and TRBJ2-5; TRBD2 aligns across 9 bases. With the DNA end fitting TRBJ2-1 better, the J assignment may be wrong. The CDR3 is 17 residues long. Germline CDR1 and CDR2: PRHDT and FYEKMQ (reference sequence).

This clonotype was detected only a few times. The V gene is TRBV29-1, the J gene TRBJ1-2, with D perhaps TRBD1 (5 bases). V lost 6 bases to trimming and J lost 2 bases, with 10 bases between them. In germline, CDR1 is SQVTM, CDR2 ANQGSEA. The CDR3 loop spans 12 amino acids. The CDR3 loop reads CSVGKGNYGYTF. CDR3 nucleotide sequence: TGCAGCGTCGGGAAGGGGAACTATGGCTACACCTTC.

This clonotype was observed once. An end of the junction does not agree with germline; a read error may underlie this. The chain couples TRBV29-1 to TRBJ1-4, with D unresolved. Germline CDR1 is SQVTM and CDR2 is ANQGSEA. CDR3 length equals 13 residues. The CDR3 region has the DNA TGCAGCGCCCTGGGCAGTATTAATGAAAAGCTGTTTTTT. Its protein product is CSALGSINEKLFF.

This sequence joins TRBV5-1 and TRBJ2-7; perhaps TRBD1 as D (7 bases). Germline assignment: CDR1 SGHRS and CDR2 YFSETQ. The length of the CDR3 is 14 residues. Between the trimmed V and J ends, which lost 4 bases and 3 bases, there was a span of 14 bases. CDR3 loop: CASSPAGQLYEQYF. DNA of the CDR3: TGCGCCAGCAGCCCCGCGGGACAGCTCTACGAGCAGTACTTC.

This clonotype has at least ten counts. V is TRBV7-9 and J is TRBJ1-1; D is undetermined. With 1 base removed from V and 0 bases from J, the gap between germline ends came to 6 bases. The germline V gene has CDR1 SEHNR and CDR2 FQNEAQ (reference sequence). This CDR3 is built from 14 residues. The CDR3 nucleotides are TGTGCCAGCAGCTTAGGTGCGGTGAACACTGAAGCTTTCTTT. Amino acids: CASSLGAVNTEAFF.

This clonotype was detected only a few times. V and J are TRBV29-1 and TRBJ2-2; D is perhaps TRBD2 (5 bases). From germline, CDR1 is SQVTM and CDR2 ANQGSEA. The CDR3 sequence is 13 residues long. Trimming shortened V by 6 bases and J by 1 base, and 9 bases separated the two germline ends. The CDR3 region is CSVREGNTGELFF. CDR3 bases: TGCAGCGTCCGGGAAGGGAACACCGGGGAGCTGTTTTTT.

This chain links TRBV5-1 with TRBJ2-5, with 13 bases aligning to TRBD2. V gave up 4 bases and J gave up 4 bases; unmatched junction bases: 7. Germline values: CDR1 SGHRS, CDR2 YFSETQ. The CDR3 contains 16 residues. The CDR3 DNA follows: TGCGCCAGCAGCGTGACTAGCGGGAGGCAGGGAGAGACCCAGTACTTC. The encoded protein is CASSVTSGRQGETQYF.

The CDR3 loop is CATSRLVETQYF. The CDR3 region has the DNA TGTGCCACCAGCAGACTTGTGGAGACCCAGTACTTC. The chain is built from TRBV15 and TRBJ2-5; D is ambiguous. V lost 2 bases and J lost 5, with 6 bases in between. Germline loops: CDR1 LNHNV, CDR2 YYDKDF (reference sequence). This CDR3 region has 12 residues.

This chain links TRBV19 with TRBJ2-5; D gene unclear. V was trimmed by 3 bases and J by 0 bases, leaving 2 bases between them. Per germline, CDR1 LNHDA and CDR2 SQIVND (reference sequence). The CDR3 sequence is 12 residues long. The CDR3 is CASSIHQETQYF. The CDR3 DNA follows: TGTGCCAGTAGTATTCACCAAGAGACCCAGTACTTC.

The rearrangement joins TRBV11-3 to TRBJ2-1; 8 bases agree with TRBD2. This CDR3 region has 16 residues. V shed 2 bases, J shed 8 bases, and the junction held 11 bases outside the gene matches. Per the germline V gene, CDR1 is SGHNT and CDR2 is YENEEA. The CDR3, as DNA: TGTGCCAGCAGCTTAAATGCGGGAGGTTCTATCGATGAGCAGTTCTTC. It codes for CASSLNAGGSIDEQFF.

This clonotype came up many times. V gene TRBV12-3 or TRBV12-4 combines with J gene TRBJ2-5; 7 nucleotides line up with TRBD1. The CDR3 sequence is 15 residues long. V shed 4 bases and J 1 base; nucleotides not matched to a gene: 6. The CDR3 nucleotides are TGTGCCAGCAGTTCTACCAACAGGGGCCAAGAGACCCAGTACTTC. Its translation is CASSSTNRGQETQYF.

The rearrangement joins TRBV27 to TRBJ2-5; 10 bases are a match to TRBD1. This CDR3 comprises 16 residues. V dropped 1 base and J dropped 6; count of bases not matched to a gene: 8. CDR1 MNHEY and CDR2 SMNVEV come from the germline V gene (reference sequence). CDR3 DNA sequence: TGTGCCAGCAGTTTATACGGGACAGGGGCGGAAAAGACCCAGTACTTC. It translates to CASSLYGTGAEKTQYF.

The chain couples TRBV6-4 to TRBJ2-1; D not certain. Trimming cost V 0 bases and J 9 bases, with 9 bases left between them. The CDR3 length is 13 residues. CDR1 MRHNA and CDR2 SNTAGT come from the germline V gene. CDR3 nucleotide sequence: TGTGCCAGCAGTGACTCGAATATCGGTGAGCAGTTCTTC. It specifies CASSDSNIGEQFF.

This chain's CDR3 is CASIMSGRVGNIQYF. The CDR3 DNA reads TGTGCCAGCATCATGAGCGGGAGGGTCGGAAACATTCAGTACTTC. The chain couples TRBV2 to TRBJ2-4; TRBD2 matches at 10 bases. The trim removed 7 bases at V and 6 bases at J, leaving 9 bases unmatched. The CDR3 sequence is 15 residues long. Looked up from germline, CDR1 is SNHLY and CDR2 is FYNNEI.